This T cell receptor (beta chain) was retrieved from a study of Graves' ophthalmopathy and Graves' hyperthyroidism. Notes on the study in general: Most expanded clonotypes in thyroid above 0.001 frequency also showed up in blood.

Researchers turned away patients with other autoimmune diseases, uncontrolled infections, pregnancy or lactation. The PBMCs had their origin in 7.5 to 10 ml of fresh peripheral blood. Regarding this clonotype: Antigen unknown.

The trim removed 7 bases at V and 8 bases at J, leaving 12 bases unmatched. The CDR3 extends over 15 amino acids. TCR beta CDR3 amplification used RNA transcripts. The authors performed first-round RT-PCR with HTBI primers and then a second-round multiplex PCR. Using its own MiXCR run on the multiplex PCR reads, TCRdb lists one record per CDR3 protein. This table holds about 170,000 distinct CDR3 sequences, more than 30% found once. V gene TRBV12-3 or TRBV12-4 combines with J gene TRBJ1-2, with 11 bases identical to TRBD1. Input material: peripheral blood. The receptor was isolated from a middle-aged woman with Graves' ophthalmopathy. DNA for the CDR3: TGTGCCAGCAAACTCGGACAGGGGGCGATAAGGGGCTACACCTTC. Translation gives CASKLGQGAIRGYTF.